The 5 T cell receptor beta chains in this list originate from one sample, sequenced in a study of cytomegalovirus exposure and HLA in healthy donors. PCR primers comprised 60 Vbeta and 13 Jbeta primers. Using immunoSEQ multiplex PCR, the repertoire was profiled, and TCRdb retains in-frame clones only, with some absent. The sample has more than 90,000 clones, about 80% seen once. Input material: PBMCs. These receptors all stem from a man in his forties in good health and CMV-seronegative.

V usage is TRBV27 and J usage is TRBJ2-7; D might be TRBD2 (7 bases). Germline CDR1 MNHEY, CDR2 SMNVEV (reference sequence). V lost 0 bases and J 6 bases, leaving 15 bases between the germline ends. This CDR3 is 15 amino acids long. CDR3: CASSLSLQGLSEQYF. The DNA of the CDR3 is TGTGCCAGCAGTTTATCGCTACAGGGACTAAGCGAGCAGTACTTC.

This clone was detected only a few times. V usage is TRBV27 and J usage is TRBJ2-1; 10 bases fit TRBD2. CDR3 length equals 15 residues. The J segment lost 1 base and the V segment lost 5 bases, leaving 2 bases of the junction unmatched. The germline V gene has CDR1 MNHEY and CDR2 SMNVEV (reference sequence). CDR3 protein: CASSRTSGSYNEQFF. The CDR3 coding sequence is TGTGCCAGCAGTAGGACTAGCGGTTCCTACAATGAGCAGTTCTTC.

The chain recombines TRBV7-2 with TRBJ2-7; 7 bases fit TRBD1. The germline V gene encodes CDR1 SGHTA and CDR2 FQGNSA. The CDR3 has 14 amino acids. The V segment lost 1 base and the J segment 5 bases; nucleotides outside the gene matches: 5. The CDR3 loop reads CASSLVTGAHEQYV. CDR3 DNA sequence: TGTGCCAGCAGCTTAGTCACAGGGGCCCACGAGCAGTACGTC.

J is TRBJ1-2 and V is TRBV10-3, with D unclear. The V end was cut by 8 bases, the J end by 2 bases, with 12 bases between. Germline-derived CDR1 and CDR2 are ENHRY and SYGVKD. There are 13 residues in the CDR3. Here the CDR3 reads CAISGGENYGYTF. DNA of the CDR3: TGTGCCATCTCCGGCGGGGAGAACTATGGCTACACCTTC.

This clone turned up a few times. The chain's CDR3 is CASSLTGSTEAFF. CDR3 nucleotides: TGTGCCAGCAGCTTGACAGGGTCCACTGAAGCTTTCTTT. J is TRBJ1-1 and V is TRBV5-6; maybe TRBD1 (6 bases). Germline lookup yields CDR1 SGHDT and CDR2 YYEEEE. The CDR3 spans 13 residues. The ends were cut back, 1 base at V and 4 bases at J, with 8 bases in the middle.